Below, one T cell receptor (beta chain) is given with its context. Trimming removed 3 bases at V and 3 bases at J, with 13 bases between. CDR1 SGHTS and CDR2 YDEGEE come from the germline V gene. This CDR3 comprises 15 residues. TCRdb re-derived calls from the RT-PCR reads in MiXCR, one entry per CDR3 protein. The sample lists about 540,000 distinct CDR3 sequences, under 25% occurring once. The sample belongs to a study of response to subunit inactivated influenza vaccine. This same sample was also taken into another study, of T cells expressing NK-cell markers. As that study records: 5'RACE template switching built TCR beta cDNA with unique molecular identifiers. Sorted T-cell subsets CD3+CD56+NKG2C+, CD3+CD56+NKG2C- and CD3+CD56-NKG2C+ were TCR beta-sequenced.

J is TRBJ1-5 and V is TRBV5-8; no clear D. Source: CD4+ T cells sorted from PBMCs, taken 12 days after vaccination. The receptor's source is a man in his forties or fifties who received an inactivated influenza vaccine. The CDR3: CASSYMPLNNQPQHF. The DNA for the CDR3 is TGTGCCAGCAGCTATATGCCATTGAACAATCAGCCCCAGCATTTT. Variable domain in full (rest from reference TRBV5-8 and TRBJ1-5): EAGVTQSPTHLIKTRGQQATLRCSPISGHTSVYWYQQALGLGLQFLLWYDEGEERNRGNFPPRFSGRQFPNYSSELNVNALELEDSALYLCASSYMPLNNQPQHFGDGTRLSIL.